This TCR beta chain comes out of a study of identical twins. TCRdb used MiXCR to reprocess the 5' RACE reads, holding one entry per CDR3 protein. The table lists 550,000 to 700,000 distinct CDR3 sequences, more than 9% of them singletons. The germline V gene encodes CDR1 DFQATT and CDR2 SNEGSKA (reference sequence). The V end lost 1 base, the J end lost 10 bases, and 8 bases lay between the germline ends. The CDR3 spans 11 residues. This clonotype was counted ten times or more. Its antigen remains unidentified. General study points: Part of the zero-insertion signal could reflect confounding by invariant MAIT and iNKT cells.

In addition, the sample was reused for a study of yellow fever vaccine responses in identical twins.

The rearrangement joins TRBV20-1 to TRBJ2-1; D is perhaps TRBD2 (5 bases). This receptor was identified in a woman aged 18-29 years in good health. Sequences were obtained from PBMCs. CDR3 sequence reads: CSARAKREQFF. The CDR3 DNA is TGCAGTGCTAGAGCAAAGCGGGAGCAGTTCTTC.